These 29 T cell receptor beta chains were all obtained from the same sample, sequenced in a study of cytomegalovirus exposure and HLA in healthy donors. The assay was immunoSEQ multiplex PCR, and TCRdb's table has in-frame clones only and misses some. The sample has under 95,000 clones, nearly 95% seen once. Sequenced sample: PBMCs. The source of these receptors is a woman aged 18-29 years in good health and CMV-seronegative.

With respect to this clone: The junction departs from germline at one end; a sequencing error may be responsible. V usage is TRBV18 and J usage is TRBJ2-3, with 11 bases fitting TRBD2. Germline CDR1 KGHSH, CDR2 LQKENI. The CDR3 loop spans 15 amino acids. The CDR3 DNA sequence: TGTGCCAGCTCCCCACTAGCGGGAGACACAGATACGCAGTATTTT. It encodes CASSPLAGDTDTQYF.

The CDR3, as DNA: TGTGCCAGCAGTCCCATCCCGGAGTCCGACAATCAGCCCCAGCATTTT. This gives the protein CASSPIPESDNQPQHF. The rearrangement joins TRBV28 to TRBJ1-5; no clear D. The germline V gene has CDR1 MDHEN and CDR2 SYDVKM. The CDR3 runs to 16 residues. The ends were cut back, 5 bases at V and 3 bases at J, with 17 bases in the middle.

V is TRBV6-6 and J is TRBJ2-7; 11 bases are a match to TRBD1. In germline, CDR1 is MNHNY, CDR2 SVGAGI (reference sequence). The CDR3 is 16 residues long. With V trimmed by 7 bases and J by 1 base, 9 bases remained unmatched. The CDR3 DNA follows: TGTGCCAGCATCGCCGGGACAGGGGGTGTTTCCTACGAGCAGTACTTC. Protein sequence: CASIAGTGGVSYEQYF.

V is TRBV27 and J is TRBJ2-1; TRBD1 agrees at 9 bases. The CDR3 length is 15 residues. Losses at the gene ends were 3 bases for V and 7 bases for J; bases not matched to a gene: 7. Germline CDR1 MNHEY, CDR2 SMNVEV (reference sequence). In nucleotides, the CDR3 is TGTGCCAGCAGTTTCCGAGGGACAGGGTCAAATGAGCAGTTCTTC. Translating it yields CASSFRGTGSNEQFF.

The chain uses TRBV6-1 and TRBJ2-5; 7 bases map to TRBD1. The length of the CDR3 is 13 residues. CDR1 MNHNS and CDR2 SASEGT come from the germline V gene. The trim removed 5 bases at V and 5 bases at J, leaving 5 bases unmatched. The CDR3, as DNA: TGTGCCAGCAGTCGACAGGGCTGGGAGACCCAGTACTTC. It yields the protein CASSRQGWETQYF.

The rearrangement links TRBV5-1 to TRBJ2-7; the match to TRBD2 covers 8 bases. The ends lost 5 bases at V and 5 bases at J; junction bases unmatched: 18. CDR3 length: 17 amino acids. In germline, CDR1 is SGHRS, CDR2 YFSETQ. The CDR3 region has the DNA TGCGCCAGCAGTCGCCAGGGAGGTAGCGGGATAAGGAACGAGCAGTACTTC. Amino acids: CASSRQGGSGIRNEQYF. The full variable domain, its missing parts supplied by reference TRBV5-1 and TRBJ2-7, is KAGVTQTPRYLIKTRGQQVTLSCSPISGHRSVSWYQQTPGQGLQFLFEYFSETQRNKGNFPGRFSGRQFSNSRSEMNVSTLELGDSALYLCASSRQGGSGIRNEQYFGPGTRLTVT.

The chain's CDR3 is CASSPSGLGEKLFF. The CDR3 DNA is TGTGCCAGCAGCCCTTCAGGGCTTGGTGAAAAACTGTTTTTT. This chain uses TRBV7-6 with TRBJ1-4; weak D call: TRBD1 (5 bases). Trimming stripped 5 bases from V and 7 bases from J, with 14 bases between. The germline CDR1 and CDR2 sequences are SGHVS and FNYEAQ. The CDR3 has 14 residues.

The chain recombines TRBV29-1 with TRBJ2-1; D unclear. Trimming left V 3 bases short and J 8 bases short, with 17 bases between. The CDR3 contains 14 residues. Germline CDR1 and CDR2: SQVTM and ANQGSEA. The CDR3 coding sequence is TGCAGCGTTGATATTCCGAGATCGATCGATGAGCAGTTCTTC. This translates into CSVDIPRSIDEQFF.

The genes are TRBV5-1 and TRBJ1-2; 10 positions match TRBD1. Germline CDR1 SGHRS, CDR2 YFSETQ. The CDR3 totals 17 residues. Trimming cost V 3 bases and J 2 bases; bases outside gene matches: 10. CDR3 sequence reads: CASSWSGTGANNYGYTF. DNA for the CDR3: TGCGCCAGCAGCTGGTCCGGGACAGGGGCCAACAACTATGGCTACACCTTC. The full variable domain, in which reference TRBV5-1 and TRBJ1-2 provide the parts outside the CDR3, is KAGVTQTPRYLIKTRGQQVTLSCSPISGHRSVSWYQQTPGQGLQFLFEYFSETQRNKGNFPGRFSGRQFSNSRSEMNVSTLELGDSALYLCASSWSGTGANNYGYTFGSGTRLTVV.

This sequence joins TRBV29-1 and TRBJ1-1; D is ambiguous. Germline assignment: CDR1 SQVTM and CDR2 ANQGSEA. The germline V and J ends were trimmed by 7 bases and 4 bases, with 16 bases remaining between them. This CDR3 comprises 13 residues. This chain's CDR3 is CSAGREVGTEAFF. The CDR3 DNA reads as TGCAGCGCCGGGAGGGAGGTGGGCACTGAAGCTTTCTTT.

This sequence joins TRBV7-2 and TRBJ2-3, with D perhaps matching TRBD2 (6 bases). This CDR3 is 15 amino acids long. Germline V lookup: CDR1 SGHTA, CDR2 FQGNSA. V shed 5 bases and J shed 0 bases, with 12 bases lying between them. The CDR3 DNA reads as TGTGCCAGCAGCCGCGGAGGGGCCAGCACAGATACGCAGTATTTT. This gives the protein CASSRGGASTDTQYF.

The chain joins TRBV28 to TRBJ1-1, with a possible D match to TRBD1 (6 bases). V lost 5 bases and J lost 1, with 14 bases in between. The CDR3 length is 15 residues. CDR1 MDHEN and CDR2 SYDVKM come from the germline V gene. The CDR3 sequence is CASSLPGTPNTEAFF. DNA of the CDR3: TGTGCCAGCAGTCTCCCCGGGACACCGAACACTGAAGCTTTCTTT.

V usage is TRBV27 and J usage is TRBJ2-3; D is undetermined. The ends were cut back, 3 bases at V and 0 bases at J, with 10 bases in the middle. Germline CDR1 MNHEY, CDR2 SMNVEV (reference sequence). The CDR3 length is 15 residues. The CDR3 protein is CASSFFPISTDTQYF. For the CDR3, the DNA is TGTGCCAGCAGTTTTTTTCCCATTAGCACAGATACGCAGTATTTT.

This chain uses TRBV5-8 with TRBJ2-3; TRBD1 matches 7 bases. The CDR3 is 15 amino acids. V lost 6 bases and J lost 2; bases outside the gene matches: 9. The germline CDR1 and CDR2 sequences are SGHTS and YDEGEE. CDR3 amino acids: CASTQQGQFTDTQYF. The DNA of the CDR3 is TGTGCCAGCACCCAGCAGGGACAGTTCACAGATACGCAGTATTTT.

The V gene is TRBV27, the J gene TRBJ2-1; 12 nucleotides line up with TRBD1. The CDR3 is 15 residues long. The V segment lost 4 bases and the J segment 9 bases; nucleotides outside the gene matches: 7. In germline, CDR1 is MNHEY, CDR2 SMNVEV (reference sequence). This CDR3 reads CASSSLGTGGIEQFF. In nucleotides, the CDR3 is TGTGCCAGCAGTTCCCTCGGGACAGGGGGCATTGAGCAGTTCTTC.

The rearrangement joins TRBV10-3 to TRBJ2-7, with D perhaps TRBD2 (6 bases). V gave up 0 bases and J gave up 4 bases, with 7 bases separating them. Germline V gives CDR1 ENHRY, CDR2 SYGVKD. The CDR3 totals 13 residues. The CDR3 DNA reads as TGTGCCATCAGTGAGTCGGCGGGATACGAGCAGTACTTC. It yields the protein CAISESAGYEQYF.

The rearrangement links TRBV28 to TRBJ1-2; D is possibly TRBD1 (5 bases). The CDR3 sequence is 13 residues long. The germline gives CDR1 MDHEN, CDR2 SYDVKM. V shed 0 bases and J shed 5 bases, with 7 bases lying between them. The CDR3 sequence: CASSLWSGYGYTF. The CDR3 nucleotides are TGTGCCAGCAGTTTATGGTCAGGGTATGGCTACACCTTC.

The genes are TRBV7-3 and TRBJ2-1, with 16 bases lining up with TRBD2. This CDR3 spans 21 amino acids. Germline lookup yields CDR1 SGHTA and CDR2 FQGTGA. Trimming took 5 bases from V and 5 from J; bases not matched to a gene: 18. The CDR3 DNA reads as TGTGCCAGCAGCCTATCTGGAGCCGGGACTAGCGGGAGGGCCGGGGACAATGAGCAGTTCTTC. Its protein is CASSLSGAGTSGRAGDNEQFF.

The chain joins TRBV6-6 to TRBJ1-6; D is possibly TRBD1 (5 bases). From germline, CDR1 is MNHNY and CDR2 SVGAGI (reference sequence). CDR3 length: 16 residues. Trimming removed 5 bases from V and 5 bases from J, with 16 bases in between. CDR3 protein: CASSHGRLGDNSPLHF. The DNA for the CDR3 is TGTGCCAGCAGTCACGGGAGGCTAGGGGATAATTCACCCCTCCACTTT.

DNA for the CDR3: TGTGCCAGCAGCCGAGACAGGGTTGGCTATGGCTACACCTTC. Protein sequence: CASSRDRVGYGYTF. The J gene is TRBJ1-2, the V gene TRBV14, with 7 bases matching TRBD1. The CDR3 sequence is 14 residues long. Trimming took 4 bases from V and 4 from J; bases not matched to a gene: 6. Germline V CDR1 and CDR2: SGHDN, FVKESK.

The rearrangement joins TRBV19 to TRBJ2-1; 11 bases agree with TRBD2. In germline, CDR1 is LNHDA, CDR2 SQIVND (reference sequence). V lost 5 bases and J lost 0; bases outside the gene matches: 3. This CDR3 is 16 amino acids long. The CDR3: CASSGGLADSYNEQFF. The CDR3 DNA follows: TGTGCCAGTAGTGGGGGACTAGCGGACTCCTACAATGAGCAGTTCTTC. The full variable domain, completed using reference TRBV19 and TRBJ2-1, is DGGITQSPKYLFRKEGQNVTLSCEQNLNHDAMYWYRQDPGQGLRLIYYSQIVNDFQKGDIAEGYSVSREKKESFPLTVTSAQKNPTAFYLCASSGGLADSYNEQFFGPGTRLTVL.

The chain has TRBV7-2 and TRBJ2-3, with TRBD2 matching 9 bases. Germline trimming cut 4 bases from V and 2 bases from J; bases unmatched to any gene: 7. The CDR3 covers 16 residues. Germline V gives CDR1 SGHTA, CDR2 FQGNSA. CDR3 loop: CASSSGGGGYTDTQYF. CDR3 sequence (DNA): TGTGCCAGCAGCTCAGGCGGGGGGGGTTACACAGATACGCAGTATTTT.

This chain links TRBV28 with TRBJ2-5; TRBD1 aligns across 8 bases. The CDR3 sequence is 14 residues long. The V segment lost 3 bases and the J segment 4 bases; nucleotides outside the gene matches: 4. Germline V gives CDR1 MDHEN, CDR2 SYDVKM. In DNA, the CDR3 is TGTGCCAGCAGTTTGCGTGGACAGGGAGAGACCCAGTACTTC. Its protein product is CASSLRGQGETQYF.

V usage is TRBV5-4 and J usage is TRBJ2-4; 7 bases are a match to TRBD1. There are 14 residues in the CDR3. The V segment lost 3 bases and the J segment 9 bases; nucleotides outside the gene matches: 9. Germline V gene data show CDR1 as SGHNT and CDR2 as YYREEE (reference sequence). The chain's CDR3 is CASSSGQQRVIQYF. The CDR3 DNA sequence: TGTGCCAGCAGCTCGGGACAGCAGAGGGTCATTCAGTACTTC.

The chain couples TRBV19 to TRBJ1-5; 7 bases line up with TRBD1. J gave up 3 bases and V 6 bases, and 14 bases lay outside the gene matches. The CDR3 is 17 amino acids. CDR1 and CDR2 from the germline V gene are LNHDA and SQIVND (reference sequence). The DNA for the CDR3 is TGTGCCAGTAGCCCACCCCCCAACAGGGGACACAATCAGCCCCAGCATTTT. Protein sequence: CASSPPPNRGHNQPQHF.

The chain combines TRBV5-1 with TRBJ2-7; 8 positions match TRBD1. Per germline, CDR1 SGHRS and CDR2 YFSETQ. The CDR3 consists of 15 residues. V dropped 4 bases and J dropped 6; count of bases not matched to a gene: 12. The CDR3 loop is CASSPGTGSPPEQYF. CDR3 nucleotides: TGCGCCAGCAGCCCTGGGACAGGTAGTCCCCCCGAGCAGTACTTC.

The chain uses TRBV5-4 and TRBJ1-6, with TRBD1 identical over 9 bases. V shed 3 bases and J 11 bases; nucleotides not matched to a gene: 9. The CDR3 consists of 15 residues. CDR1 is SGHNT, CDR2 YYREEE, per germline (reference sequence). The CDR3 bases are TGTGCCAGCAGCTCTGAAACAGGGGGCGTTCCACCCCTCCACTTT. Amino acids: CASSSETGGVPPLHF.

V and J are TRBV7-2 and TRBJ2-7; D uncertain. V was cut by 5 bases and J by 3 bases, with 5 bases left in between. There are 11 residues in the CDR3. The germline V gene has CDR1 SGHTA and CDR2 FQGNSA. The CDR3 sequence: CASSTYYEQYF. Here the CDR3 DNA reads TGTGCCAGCAGCACCTACTACGAGCAGTACTTC. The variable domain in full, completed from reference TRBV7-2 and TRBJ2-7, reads GAGVSQSPSNKVTEKGKDVELRCDPISGHTALYWYRQSLGQGLEFLIYFQGNSAPDKSGLPSDRFSAERTGGSVSTLTIQRTQQEDSAVYLCASSTYYEQYFGPGTRLTVT.

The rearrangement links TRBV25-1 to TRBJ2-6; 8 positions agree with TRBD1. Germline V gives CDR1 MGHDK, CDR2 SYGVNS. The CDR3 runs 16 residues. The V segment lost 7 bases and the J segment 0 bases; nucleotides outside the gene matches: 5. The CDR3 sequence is CASTGTGSSGANVLTF. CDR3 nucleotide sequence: TGTGCCAGCACCGGGACAGGCTCCTCTGGGGCCAACGTCCTGACTTTC. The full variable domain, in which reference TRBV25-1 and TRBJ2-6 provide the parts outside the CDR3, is EADIYQTPRYLVIGTGKKITLECSQTMGHDKMYWYQQDPGMELHLIHYSYGVNSTEKGDLSSESTVSRIRTEHFPLTLESARPSHTSQYLCASTGTGSSGANVLTFGAGSRLTVL.